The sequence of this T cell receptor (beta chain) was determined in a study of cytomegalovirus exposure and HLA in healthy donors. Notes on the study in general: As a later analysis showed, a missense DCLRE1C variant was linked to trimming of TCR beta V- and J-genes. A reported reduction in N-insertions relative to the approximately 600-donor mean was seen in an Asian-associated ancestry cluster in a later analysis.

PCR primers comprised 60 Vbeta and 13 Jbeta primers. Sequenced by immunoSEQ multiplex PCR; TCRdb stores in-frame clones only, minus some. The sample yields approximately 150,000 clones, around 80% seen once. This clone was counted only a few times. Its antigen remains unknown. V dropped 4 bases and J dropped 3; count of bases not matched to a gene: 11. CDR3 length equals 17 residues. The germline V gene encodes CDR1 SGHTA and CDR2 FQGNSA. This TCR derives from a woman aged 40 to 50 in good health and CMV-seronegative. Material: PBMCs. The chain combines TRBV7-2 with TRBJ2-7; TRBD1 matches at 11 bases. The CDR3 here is CASSYRPGQGAIYEQYF. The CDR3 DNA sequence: TGTGCCAGCAGCTACCGACCTGGACAGGGGGCAATCTACGAGCAGTACTTC.